This T cell receptor beta chain came from a study of T cell changes during pregnancy in multiple sclerosis (dated by TCRdb to about 2019). Study-wide context: Changes in the T cell repertoire over the course of pregnancy were examined in this study in women with multiple sclerosis.

Libraries were prepared through the immunoSEQ multiplex PCR assay. As stored in TCRdb, this immuneACCESS dataset retains in-frame rearrangements with V and J assigned. A fraction of the clones does not appear; measured against another copy, unresolved V genes explain less than half of the discrepancy, and the remainder lacks a known reason. This sample comprises more than 85,000 clones, 85% to 95% of them detected only once. 1.2% to 1.5% of the sample comes from the top ten. About this clone: Its antigen specificity is not known. The input lacks base qualities; no much larger clone sits a single base away.

The CDR3 starts with the cysteine, ends with the phenylalanine, and has 16 residues. Only the CDR3 part of the read is kept: 48 bases, read in frame from the first base. Here V drops 6 bases and J drops 3 bases, and the junction holds 8 bases not matched to any gene. The CDR1 and CDR2 encoded by the germline V gene are SNHLY and FYNNEI. The sample was peripheral blood, taken in the third trimester of pregnancy. The clonotype originates from a female donor in good health, enrolled as a control in a pregnancy study. The chain uses TRBV2 and TRBJ2-2; 9 central bases correspond to TRBD1. The sequenced DNA: TGTGCCAGCAGCCTACCGGGACAGGGACACACCGGGGAGCTGTTTTTT. The translation is CASSLPGQGHTGELFF.